These 31 T cell receptor beta chains were sequenced from one sample in a study of Ad26.COV2.S vaccination and SARS-CoV-2 variants. Treatment meaning: some 20 received Ad26.COV2.S at low or high dose, single or two shots; 5 received placebo; per-sample allocation not given. Sampling occurred on day 63 after the first vaccine or placebo injection. The protocol was immunoSEQ multiplex PCR, while the TCRdb copy is restricted to in-frame clones and leaves out a portion. The sample includes over 350,000 clones, 80% to 90% of them seen just once. Sequenced here: peripheral blood, sampled in a trial of Ad26.COV2.S vaccine versus placebo. The receptors originated from a person aged 18-60 years who received the Ad26.COV2.S COVID-19 vaccine or a placebo.

V is TRBV11-3 and J is TRBJ1-1; D is possibly TRBD1 (5 bases). Germline V gene lookup returns CDR1 SGHNT and CDR2 YENEEA. The CDR3 consists of 15 residues. V lost 1 base to trimming and J lost 5 bases, with 14 bases between them. The CDR3 DNA reads as TGTGCCAGCAGCTTAGTGTGGGGCCTGGGGACTGAAGCTTTCTTT. Translated, it gives CASSLVWGLGTEAFF.

The rearrangement links TRBV19 to TRBJ2-2, with D hard to call. Germline V gives CDR1 LNHDA, CDR2 SQIVND (reference sequence). Trimming took 11 bases from V and 4 from J, leaving 17 bases between them. There are 14 residues in the CDR3. CDR3 residues: CAAQNRVGTGELFF. CDR3 DNA sequence: TGTGCCGCGCAGAATCGTGTCGGCACCGGGGAGCTGTTTTTT.

This sequence joins TRBV28 and TRBJ2-7, with 9 nucleotides matching TRBD1. The CDR3 runs to 14 residues. CDR1 and CDR2 (germline): MDHEN, SYDVKM. The trim removed 6 bases at V and 0 bases at J, leaving 3 bases unmatched. The CDR3 region is CASRETGGSYEQYF. The CDR3, as DNA: TGTGCCAGCAGAGAGACAGGGGGCTCCTACGAGCAGTACTTC. Looking up the rest from reference TRBV28 and TRBJ2-7 gives the full variable domain: DVKVTQSSRYLVKRTGEKVFLECVQDMDHENMFWYRQDPGLGLRLIYFSYDVKMKEKGDIPEGYSVSREKKERFSLILESASTNQTSMYLCASRETGGSYEQYFGPGTRLTVT.

This clone was counted once. CDR3 bases: TGTGCCAGCAGGGCGACAGGCTCTAACTATGGCTACACCTTC. Its translation: CASRATGSNYGYTF. The V gene is TRBV6-5, the J gene TRBJ1-2; weak D call: TRBD1 (6 bases). Germline lookup yields CDR1 MNHEY and CDR2 SVGAGI. The CDR3 length is 14 residues. V was clipped by 6 bases and J by 0 bases, with 11 bases between them.

This clone showed up just once. The chain combines TRBV14 with TRBJ2-5; D might be TRBD1 (6 bases). CDR1 is SGHDN and CDR2 is FVKESK in the germline V gene. Trimming stripped 0 bases from V and 5 bases from J, with 13 bases between. The length of the CDR3 is 15 residues. For the CDR3, the DNA is TGTGCCAGCAGCCAAGATTCAGGGGACGGGGAGACCCAGTACTTC. Translation gives CASSQDSGDGETQYF.

This rearrangement joins TRBV7-2 to TRBJ1-2; 10 bases fit TRBD1. V lost 4 bases to trimming and J lost 8 bases; unmatched junction nucleotides: 10. The length of the CDR3 is 15 residues. Germline V lookup: CDR1 SGHTA, CDR2 FQGNSA. The CDR3 loop reads CASSSDRGRVRGYTF. The CDR3 coding sequence is TGTGCCAGCAGCTCCGACAGGGGGCGCGTTCGGGGCTACACCTTC.

The rearrangement links TRBV19 to TRBJ2-7, with 10 bases identical to TRBD1. After removal of 5 bases from V and 7 bases from J, the junction contained 8 bases not matched to a gene. Germline V gene data show CDR1 as LNHDA and CDR2 as SQIVND (reference sequence). There are 14 residues in the CDR3. The CDR3 DNA sequence: TGTGCCAGTAGTCTGACAGGGGGCCTTTGGGAGCAGTACTTC. It specifies CASSLTGGLWEQYF.

This chain uses TRBV19 with TRBJ2-1; 8 positions match TRBD2. This CDR3 is 14 amino acids long. CDR1 is LNHDA and CDR2 is SQIVND in the germline V gene (reference sequence). V lost 7 bases and J lost 0; bases outside the gene matches: 2. CDR3 residues: CASTAGGSYNEQFF. CDR3 in DNA: TGTGCCAGTACGGCGGGGGGCTCCTACAATGAGCAGTTCTTC.

This chain joins TRBV7-2 and TRBJ2-7; D ambiguous. There are 14 residues in the CDR3. Trimming left V 2 bases short and J 2 bases short, with 10 bases between. Germline V lookup: CDR1 SGHTA, CDR2 FQGNSA. CDR3 sequence: CASSLTDGTYEQYF. Here the CDR3 DNA reads TGTGCCAGCAGCTTAACCGACGGAACCTACGAGCAGTACTTC.

This chain uses TRBV7-9 with TRBJ1-1; perhaps TRBD1 as D (5 bases). Trimming removed 1 base from V and 5 bases from J, with 11 bases in between. Germline V gives CDR1 SEHNR, CDR2 FQNEAQ (reference sequence). There are 14 residues in the CDR3. Written as DNA, the CDR3 is TGTGCCAGCAGCTTAGTGGGGCCAAGGACTGAAGCTTTCTTT. This translates into CASSLVGPRTEAFF.

The rearrangement uses TRBV25-1 and TRBJ2-7; 10 bases fit TRBD2. The CDR3 runs to 15 residues. After removal of 6 bases from V and 3 bases from J, the junction contained 8 bases not matched to a gene. The germline V gene has CDR1 MGHDK and CDR2 SYGVNS. CDR3 residues: CASRGSGGPNYEQYF. The CDR3 DNA is TGTGCCAGCAGGGGTAGCGGGGGGCCCAACTACGAGCAGTACTTC.

This rearrangement joins TRBV6-7 to TRBJ2-1; tentatively, D is TRBD1 or TRBD2 (6 bases each). TRBV6-7 has ORF status, its function being uncertain. Deletions cut 8 bases from V and 15 bases from J, with 20 bases between. This CDR3 spans 12 amino acids. CDR3: CASVVGGHGWFF. CDR3 in DNA: TGTGCCAGCGTCGTTGGGGGGCACGGGTGGTTCTTC.

V usage is TRBV6-5 and J usage is TRBJ1-4; 9 nucleotides agree with TRBD1. Unmatched junction bases numbered 3, after V lost 5 bases and J lost 8 bases. Germline CDR1 MNHEY, CDR2 SVGAGI. The CDR3 length is 13 residues. The CDR3 DNA reads as TGTGCCAGCAGTCAGACAGGGGGAGAAAAACTGTTTTTT. As protein: CASSQTGGEKLFF.

CDR3 sequence: CASSSYNSPLHF. The CDR3 DNA sequence: TGTGCCAGCAGCAGTTATAATTCACCCCTCCACTTT. This chain uses TRBV7-2 with TRBJ1-6; D remains ambiguous. Germline CDR1 and CDR2: SGHTA and FQGNSA. This CDR3 spans 12 amino acids. With 5 bases removed from V and 4 bases from J, the gap between germline ends came to 3 bases.

The chain is built from TRBV6-1 and TRBJ1-6, with D uncertain. Trimming stripped 0 bases from V and 7 bases from J, with 10 bases between. Germline assignment: CDR1 MNHNS and CDR2 SASEGT. The CDR3 is 15 amino acids. The CDR3 nucleotides read TGTGCCAGCAGTGAAGCTAGACTTTCAAATTCACCCCTCCACTTT. Translated: CASSEARLSNSPLHF.

V gene TRBV10-3 combines with J gene TRBJ1-5; 8 positions agree with TRBD1. The CDR3 has 16 residues. The germline CDR1 and CDR2 sequences are ENHRY and SYGVKD. Trimming took 3 bases from V and 2 from J; bases not matched to a gene: 6. The chain's CDR3 is CAISDRVTGGNQPQHF. As DNA, the CDR3 is TGTGCCATCAGTGACCGGGTGACAGGGGGCAATCAGCCCCAGCATTTT.

The chain couples TRBV3-1 (or the pseudogene TRBV3-2) to TRBJ2-1, with 16 positions matching TRBD2. Trimming cost V 8 bases and J 2 bases; bases outside gene matches: 0. From germline, CDR1 is LGHDT and CDR2 YNNKEL (reference sequence). The CDR3 length is 15 residues. This CDR3 reads CASGTSGGAYNEQFF. As DNA, the CDR3 is TGTGCCAGCGGGACTAGCGGGGGGGCCTACAATGAGCAGTTCTTC.

This rearrangement joins TRBV7-2 to TRBJ2-7; 12 bases fit TRBD2. In germline, CDR1 is SGHTA, CDR2 FQGNSA. This CDR3 is built from 15 residues. V was pared by 4 bases and J by 6 bases, with 7 bases of the junction left unmatched. The CDR3 coding sequence is TGTGCCAGCAGCTCTAGCGGGGGGGCCCTCCTCGAGCAGTACTTC. Translated, it gives CASSSSGGALLEQYF.

V gene TRBV30 combines with J gene TRBJ1-1, with a weak D call TRBD1 (6 bases). The CDR3 length is 15 residues. The germline V gene encodes CDR1 GTSNPN and CDR2 SVGIG (reference sequence). Trimming cost V 0 bases and J 4 bases, with 15 bases left between them. The CDR3 region is CAWSVRRGVRTEAFF. The DNA of the CDR3 is TGTGCCTGGAGTGTGAGAAGGGGGGTCCGCACTGAAGCTTTCTTT.

This clone has only one observation. J is TRBJ2-3 and V is TRBV6-4; the D gene is possibly TRBD1 (6 bases). Trimming stripped 0 bases from V and 3 bases from J, with 10 bases between. This CDR3 contains 15 residues. Germline V gene sequence: CDR1 MRHNA, CDR2 SNTAGT. The CDR3 DNA is TGTGCCAGCAGTGACTCTGACAGGAGGACAGATACGCAGTATTTT. It codes for CASSDSDRRTDTQYF.

The DNA of the CDR3 is TGCGCCAGCAGCTATGGACAGGGGGGTGGCAATGAGCAGTTCTTC. It yields the protein CASSYGQGGGNEQFF. The rearrangement joins TRBV5-1 to TRBJ2-1, with 10 bases identical to TRBD1. This CDR3 is built from 15 residues. J lost 6 bases, V lost 3 bases, and 6 bases had no gene match. Germline CDR1 and CDR2: SGHRS and YFSETQ.

The chain combines TRBV27 with TRBJ2-1, with 9 bases matching TRBD2. Germline CDR1 reads MNHEY; CDR2 reads SMNVEV (reference sequence). Trimming took 7 bases from V and 7 from J; bases not matched to a gene: 11. The CDR3 extends over 15 amino acids. CDR3: CASTRPGLAINEQFF. The CDR3 DNA sequence: TGTGCCAGCACCCGCCCTGGACTAGCGATAAATGAGCAGTTCTTC.

The chain has TRBV1 and TRBJ1-2; the tabulated D call, TRBD1, remains unverified against the DNA. TRBV1 is listed as a pseudogene. The CDR3 is 16 residues long. CDR3 nucleotide sequence: TGCACCAGCAGTCCGAGGGGACAGGGGGACAACTATGGCTACACCTTC. Translated: CTSSPRGQGDNYGYTF.

This clone was seen a few times. The chain has TRBV4-1 and TRBJ2-1, with 12 bases identical to TRBD2. Germline V gene sequence: CDR1 MGHRA, CDR2 YSYEKL. The CDR3 runs to 18 residues. The V gene end was trimmed by 1 base and the J gene end by 8 bases; junction bases not matched to a gene: 12. CDR3: CASSQVNLGLAGGHEQFF. DNA for the CDR3: TGCGCCAGCAGCCAAGTGAACCTTGGGCTAGCGGGGGGGCATGAGCAGTTCTTC.

The V call is TRBV5-3, the J call TRBJ2-4; 8 bases fit TRBD2. TRBV5-3 is an open reading frame, and its role is uncertain. With V trimmed by 0 bases and J by 4 bases, 9 bases remained unmatched. CDR3 length: 17 amino acids. CDR3 sequence: CARSLEVPGGQKNIQYF. In DNA, the CDR3 is TGTGCCAGAAGCTTGGAGGTCCCGGGGGGGCAAAAAAACATTCAGTACTTC.

This sequence joins TRBV6-2 or TRBV6-3 and TRBJ2-1, with TRBD1 identical over 11 bases. Losses at the gene ends were 5 bases for V and 11 bases for J; bases not matched to a gene: 8. The germline CDR1 and CDR2 sequences are MNHEY and SVGEGT. The CDR3 runs 14 residues. As DNA, the CDR3 is TGTGCCAGCAGTCCGACAGGGACAGGGGGGCAGCAGTTCTTC. Protein product: CASSPTGTGGQQFF.

This clone showed up just a few times. This rearrangement joins TRBV6-5 to TRBJ2-5, with D uncertain. The CDR3 spans 12 residues. The V gene lost 6 bases and the J gene lost 5 bases, with 10 bases spanning the gap. Germline lookup yields CDR1 MNHEY and CDR2 SVGAGI. The CDR3 sequence is CASSAIGETQYF. The CDR3, as DNA: TGTGCCAGCAGCGCAATAGGGGAGACCCAGTACTTC.

The chain combines TRBV5-1 with TRBJ2-7, with TRBD1 identical over 10 bases. With 4 bases clipped from V and 4 bases from J, the junction kept 11 bases outside the gene matches. The germline gives CDR1 SGHRS, CDR2 YFSETQ. This CDR3 is built from 16 residues. The CDR3 coding sequence is TGCGCCAGCAGCAGGTCCGGGACAGGGGTCTCGTACGAGCAGTACTTC. Amino acids: CASSRSGTGVSYEQYF.

The chain combines TRBV6-5 with TRBJ1-6; D possibly corresponds to TRBD1 (5 bases). Germline-derived CDR1 and CDR2 are MNHEY and SVGAGI. This CDR3 region has 15 residues. Between the trimmed V and J ends, which lost 8 bases and 7 bases, there was a span of 18 bases. The DNA for the CDR3 is TGTGCCAGCTCAGGAGGGGTAGGCGGCAATTCACCCCTCCACTTT. This translates into CASSGGVGGNSPLHF.

The chain recombines TRBV10-3 with TRBJ2-3; D not resolved. The CDR3 has 13 residues. Germline V gene lookup returns CDR1 ENHRY and CDR2 SYGVKD. V lost 3 bases and J 5 bases, leaving 9 bases between the germline ends. The CDR3 nucleotides read TGTGCCATCAGTGATAGTTCAGGAGATACGCAGTATTTT. Amino acid sequence: CAISDSSGDTQYF.

This chain joins TRBV24-1 and TRBJ2-5; D not certain. Per the germline V gene, CDR1 is KGHDR and CDR2 is SFDVKD. The V end lost 1 base, the J end lost 2 bases, and 10 bases lay between the germline ends. The CDR3 length is 15 residues. CDR3 region: CATSDFGSLQETQYF. DNA for the CDR3: TGTGCCACCAGTGATTTTGGCAGTTTACAAGAGACCCAGTACTTC.